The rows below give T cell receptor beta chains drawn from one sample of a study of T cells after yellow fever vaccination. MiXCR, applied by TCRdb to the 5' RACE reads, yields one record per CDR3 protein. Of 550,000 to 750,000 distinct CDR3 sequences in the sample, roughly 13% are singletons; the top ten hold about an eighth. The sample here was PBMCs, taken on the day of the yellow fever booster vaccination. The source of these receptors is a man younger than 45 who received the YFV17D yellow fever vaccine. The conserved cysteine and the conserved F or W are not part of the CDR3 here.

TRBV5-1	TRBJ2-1	ASSPPNFSYNEQF
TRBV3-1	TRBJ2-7	ASSTYDEQY
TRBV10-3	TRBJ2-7	AISESIPPGYEQY
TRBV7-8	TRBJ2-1	ASSFRGPNNEQF
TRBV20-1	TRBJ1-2	SAYLGGGYT
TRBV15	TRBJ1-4	ATSRMPGQLNEKLF
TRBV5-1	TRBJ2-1	ASSGSGSYNEQF
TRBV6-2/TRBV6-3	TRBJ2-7	ASGEDGTRYEQY
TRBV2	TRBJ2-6	AREGATISGANVLT
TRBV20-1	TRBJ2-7	SATGTSDSYEQY
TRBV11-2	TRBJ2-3	ASSYPGQARGDTQY
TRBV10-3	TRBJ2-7	AISDWDRVSYEQY
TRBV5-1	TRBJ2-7	ASSLAAHEQY
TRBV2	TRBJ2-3	ASSVAGGDSDTQY
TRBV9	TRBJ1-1	ASSVQGQLNTEAF
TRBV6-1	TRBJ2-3	ASSEVGIAADTQY
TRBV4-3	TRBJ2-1	ASSPTSEYNEQF
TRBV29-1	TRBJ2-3	SVEDRDRNTDTQY
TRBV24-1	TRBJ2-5	ATSVSGQLEETQY
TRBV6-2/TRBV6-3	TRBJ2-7	ASSTRDYHYEQY
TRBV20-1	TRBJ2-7	SAKAPPGEQY
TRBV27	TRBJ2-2	AINSGRADTGELF
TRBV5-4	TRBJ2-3	ASSLPIAGKASTDTQY
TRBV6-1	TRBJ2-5	ASSPLLAGTQETQY
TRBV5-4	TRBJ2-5	ASMITPYQETQY
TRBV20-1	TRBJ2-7	SAPGGGNSYEQY
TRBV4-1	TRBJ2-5	ASSQDKREGPETQY
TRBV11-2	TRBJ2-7	ASSLEWIVRGLDYDEQY
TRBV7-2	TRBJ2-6	ASSFLRHSGANVLT
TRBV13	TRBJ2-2	ASSVGLLTGELF
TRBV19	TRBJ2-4	ATTKTGSDIQY
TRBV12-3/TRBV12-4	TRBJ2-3	ASSSGLAGGNTDFTDTQY
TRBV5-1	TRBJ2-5	ASSLDRLKETQY
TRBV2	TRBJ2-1	ASSGGLGDEQF
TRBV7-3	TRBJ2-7	ASSPRGPSWSSYEQY
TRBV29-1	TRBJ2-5	SVGYGSPGAQY
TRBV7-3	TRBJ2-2	ASSLLGGSGTGELF
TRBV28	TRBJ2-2	ASRGGTHTGELF
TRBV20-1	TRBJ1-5	SARDLRSAGHWYQPQH
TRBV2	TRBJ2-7	ASRSPGTYEQY
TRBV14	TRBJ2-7	ASRPLDRVYSYEQY
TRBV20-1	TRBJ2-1	SATSGTYNEQF
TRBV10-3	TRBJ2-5	AISESSVQETQY
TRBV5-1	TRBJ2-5	ASSPTGTRLQY
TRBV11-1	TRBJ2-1	ASSARASLGTGSHNEQF
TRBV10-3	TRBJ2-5	AISELPGGGETQY
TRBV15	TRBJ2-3	ATSTRTGGPTDTQY
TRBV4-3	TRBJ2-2	ASSQDGGGLRELF
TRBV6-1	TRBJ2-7	ASSTGLGNEQY
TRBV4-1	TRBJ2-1	ASSQDLVAGGIMNEQF
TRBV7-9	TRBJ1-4	ASSLGQINDEKLF
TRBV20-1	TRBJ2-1	CARAHRQSSYNEQF
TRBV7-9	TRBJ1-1	ASSLIKGLNTEAF
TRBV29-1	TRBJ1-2	SAGRVDYGYT
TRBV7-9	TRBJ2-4	ASSLAGRKQNIQY